The 3 T cell receptor beta chains reported below all come from one sample, sequenced in a study of T cells in Graves' hyperthyroidism and ophthalmopathy. RNA transcripts gave rise to amplified TCR beta CDR3 regions. HTBI primers were employed in a first-round RT-PCR of the TCR CDR3. TCRdb re-derived calls from the multiplex PCR reads in MiXCR, one entry per CDR3 protein. The data show some 250,000 distinct CDR3 sequences, with approximately 14% seen just once and approximately 12% held by the top ten. Source material: blood. These receptor sequences come from a woman aged 40 to 49 with Graves' hyperthyroidism that later progressed to Graves' ophthalmopathy.

This clonotype was counted ten times or more. J is TRBJ1-1 and V is TRBV10-3; perhaps TRBD1 as D (5 bases). The CDR3 length is 13 residues. Trimming shortened V by 3 bases and J by 5 bases, and 10 bases separated the two germline ends. The germline gives CDR1 ENHRY, CDR2 SYGVKD. The chain's CDR3 is CAISDRGGTEAFF. Here the CDR3 DNA reads TGTGCCATCAGTGATAGGGGAGGAACTGAAGCTTTCTTT.

This clonotype occurred many times. The chain has TRBV5-1 and TRBJ2-7; TRBD2 agrees at 8 bases. Per germline, CDR1 SGHRS and CDR2 YFSETQ. The CDR3 is made up of 14 amino acids. Trimming removed 0 bases from V and 4 bases from J; junction bases left unmatched: 3. Here the CDR3 DNA reads TGCGCCAGCAGCTTGGGGACTAGCAGGTACGAGCAGTACTTC. Protein: CASSLGTSRYEQYF.

The sample holds a few counts of this clonotype. The rearrangement uses TRBV11-2 and TRBJ2-1; TRBD1 matches 9 bases. Trimming cost V 4 bases and J 5 bases; bases outside gene matches: 9. CDR1 is SGHAT, CDR2 FQNNGV, per germline. The CDR3 runs to 16 residues. The CDR3 sequence is CASSSPGQGEDNEQFF. The CDR3 nucleotides are TGTGCCAGCAGCTCCCCGGGACAGGGTGAGGACAATGAGCAGTTCTTC.